The source of this TCR beta chain is a study of blood T cell repertoires in COVID-19. In the study overall: Spain, Italy and the United States supplied samples that represented acute and convalescent COVID-19.

Germline CDR1 SGHRS, CDR2 YFSETQ. Losses at the gene ends were 3 bases for V and 5 bases for J; bases not matched to a gene: 8. This CDR3 is 15 amino acids long. The repertoire was sequenced with immunoSEQ multiplex PCR; TCRdb's copy has only in-frame clones and lacks some. The data contain hundreds of thousands of clones, around 87% of them singletons. In assigning cohorts, the study relied on participant-reported clinical history. Two negative PCRs, clearance, or symptom resolution had been documented for recovered Cohort 3 donors. This clone was found once. This receptor was obtained from a woman in her forties or fifties who had recovered from COVID-19. The chain uses TRBV5-1 and TRBJ2-1; the match to TRBD1 covers 7 bases. The sample consisted of PBMCs or T cells enriched from blood (not recorded which). In DNA form, the CDR3 reads TGCGCCAGCAGCTCCGGGACAGAAATTAACAATGAGCAGTTCTTC. Translation: CASSSGTEINNEQFF.